The 32 T cell receptor beta chains given below trace back to one sample, sequenced in a study of T cells in Graves' hyperthyroidism and ophthalmopathy. Using RNA transcripts as the source, TCR beta CDR3 regions were amplified. HTBI primers drove first-round RT-PCR of the TCR CDR3. TCRdb processed the multiplex PCR reads anew with MiXCR; each CDR3 protein has one entry. Of hundreds of thousands of distinct CDR3 sequences listed, around 20% are singletons. Input material: blood. Receptor source: a man aged 35 to 55 with Graves' ophthalmopathy.

This rearrangement joins TRBV5-1 to TRBJ2-1, with TRBD1 matching 10 bases. V was clipped by 3 bases and J by 8 bases; unmatched bases: 5. CDR1 SGHRS and CDR2 YFSETQ come from the germline V gene. This CDR3 has 14 amino acids. CDR3 loop: CASSSGQGEDEQFF. CDR3 nucleotides: TGCGCCAGCAGCTCAGGACAGGGGGAGGATGAGCAGTTCTTC.

This clonotype showed up many times. V is TRBV12-3 or TRBV12-4 and J is TRBJ2-2; 9 positions agree with TRBD2. V shed 0 bases, J shed 3 bases, and the junction held 23 bases outside the gene matches. The CDR3 runs 23 residues. CDR3 sequence (DNA): TGTGCCAGCAGTTTAGCGCGGACTGGCCTCCCCCAAAGCGGGAGGAGAGACACCGGGGAGCTGTTTTTT. Translation gives CASSLARTGLPQSGRRDTGELFF.

This clonotype was seen ten or more times. This chain joins TRBV20-1 and TRBJ2-7; TRBD2 aligns across 8 bases. V lost 7 bases, J lost 0 bases, and 5 bases stayed unmatched. Germline V gene sequence: CDR1 DFQATT, CDR2 SNEGSKA (reference sequence). This CDR3 region has 13 residues. In DNA form, the CDR3 reads TGCAGTGTCCCGGGGGGGACCTCCTACGAGCAGTACTTC. It translates to CSVPGGTSYEQYF.

This clonotype was counted ten times or more. The J gene is TRBJ2-7, the V gene TRBV5-1, with unresolved D. The CDR3 is 13 residues long. V dropped 2 bases and J dropped 3 bases, with 9 bases sitting between them. CDR1 and CDR2 from the germline V gene are SGHRS and YFSETQ. The CDR3 coding sequence is TGCGCCAGCAGCTTTTCTGAGTACTACGAGCAGTACTTC. Translating it yields CASSFSEYYEQYF.

The V call is TRBV28, the J call TRBJ1-5, with no clear D. The CDR3 totals 15 residues. From germline, CDR1 is MDHEN and CDR2 SYDVKM. Trimming pared 3 bases from V and 2 bases from J, leaving 11 bases between. CDR3 amino acids: CASSFGVMGNQPQHF. The CDR3 DNA sequence: TGTGCCAGCAGTTTCGGGGTAATGGGCAATCAGCCCCAGCATTTT.

This clonotype turned up a few times. It may be a read error: a sequence one base away is much more abundant. The V and J genes are TRBV28 and TRBJ1-5; possible D gene TRBD1, 5 bases. Trimming stripped 1 base from V and 6 bases from J, with 13 bases between. This CDR3 contains 15 residues. Looked up from germline, CDR1 is MDHEN and CDR2 is SYDVKM. This chain's CDR3 is CASSLYGGGGQPQHF. The CDR3 bases are TGTGCCAGCAGTTTATACGGGGGGGGGGGTCAGCCCCAGCATTTT.

The table lists this clonotype with a few counts. The rearrangement links TRBV4-2 to TRBJ2-3; no clear D. The germline gives CDR1 LGHNA, CDR2 YNFKEQ. Trimming left V 2 bases short and J 6 bases short, with 12 bases between. The CDR3 contains 14 residues. In nucleotides, the CDR3 is TGTGCCAGCAGCCAACCCCGGACCGGGGATACGCAGTATTTT. Translating gives CASSQPRTGDTQYF.

This rearrangement joins TRBV9 to TRBJ2-7; the D gene could be TRBD1 or TRBD2 (5 bases each). CDR3 length equals 16 residues. Germline lookup yields CDR1 SGDLS and CDR2 YYNGEE. Trimming took off 0 bases at V and 6 bases at J, with 19 bases between the two ends. CDR3 residues: CASSVAHGASMGEQYF. For the CDR3, the DNA is TGTGCCAGCAGCGTAGCTCACGGGGCCTCTATGGGCGAGCAGTACTTC.

This clonotype was detected a few times. The chain uses TRBV6-1 and TRBJ2-7; D is ambiguous. The CDR3 covers 16 residues. Trimming shortened V by 7 bases and J by 4 bases, and 23 bases separated the two germline ends. Germline assignment: CDR1 MNHNS and CDR2 SASEGT. The CDR3: CASTRVSTPTSYEQYF. DNA of the CDR3: TGTGCCAGCACCCGGGTGTCCACCCCTACCTCTTACGAGCAGTACTTC.

The CDR3: CASSLDIPRVYEQYF. The CDR3 bases are TGTGCCAGCAGCTTAGATATCCCCAGGGTCTACGAGCAGTACTTC. The chain employs TRBV11-2 and TRBJ2-7; maybe TRBD1 (5 bases). The CDR3 extends over 15 amino acids. Germline V lookup: CDR1 SGHAT, CDR2 FQNNGV. Trimming left V 0 bases short and J 3 bases short, with 12 bases between.

This clonotype was found a few times. This chain links TRBV4-2 with TRBJ1-2; D unclear. Germline values: CDR1 LGHNA, CDR2 YNFKEQ. V gave up 0 bases and J gave up 1 base, with 6 bases separating them. The CDR3 covers 14 residues. The CDR3: CASSQEQFNYGYTF. CDR3 coding DNA: TGTGCCAGCAGCCAAGAACAGTTTAACTATGGCTACACCTTC.

This clonotype was picked up a small number of times. V usage is TRBV7-9 and J usage is TRBJ2-7; maybe TRBD2 (6 bases). Trimming removed 0 bases from V and 3 bases from J, with 12 bases in between. Germline V CDR1 and CDR2: SEHNR, FQNEAQ (reference sequence). The length of the CDR3 is 15 residues. The CDR3 protein is CASSLAGTSFYEQYF. Here the CDR3 DNA reads TGTGCCAGCAGCTTAGCCGGGACTTCATTCTACGAGCAGTACTTC.

This clonotype was recorded many times. The J gene is TRBJ2-2, the V gene TRBV14; D is uncertain. The CDR3 consists of 15 residues. Germline assignment: CDR1 SGHDN and CDR2 FVKESK. Trimming removed 1 base from V and 4 bases from J, with 10 bases in between. CDR3 coding DNA: TGTGCCAGCAGCCAAGGACTTCTTCTCACCGGGGAGCTGTTTTTT. Translating gives CASSQGLLLTGELFF.

Concerning this clonotype itself: This may be a read error, as it is one base from a much larger clone. The rearrangement uses TRBV6-2 or TRBV6-3 and TRBJ2-7; no clear D. From germline, CDR1 is MNHEY and CDR2 SVGEGT. This CDR3 is 13 amino acids long. Deletions cut 0 bases from V and 1 base from J, with 4 bases between. This CDR3 is CASSYSVSYEQYF. In nucleotides, the CDR3 is TGTGCCAGCAGTTACTCGGTTTCCTACGAGCAGTACTTC.

This clonotype has a handful of counts. J is TRBJ2-7 and V is TRBV4-1, with 10 bases that match TRBD1. The trim removed 3 bases at V and 3 bases at J, leaving 8 bases unmatched. Per the germline V gene, CDR1 is MGHRA and CDR2 is YSYEKL. The CDR3 is 16 amino acids. CDR3 sequence: CASSQNDRGLSYEQYF. CDR3 bases: TGCGCCAGCAGCCAGAACGACAGGGGGCTCAGCTACGAGCAGTACTTC.

This clonotype was observed a single time. The chain combines TRBV20-1 with TRBJ1-2; 9 nucleotides align to TRBD1. This CDR3 spans 14 amino acids. Germline V gene sequence: CDR1 DFQATT, CDR2 SNEGSKA (reference sequence). With V trimmed by 0 bases and J by 8 bases, 7 bases remained unmatched. CDR3 bases: TGCAGTGCTAGAGAACCGGGACAGGGATGGGGCTACACCTTC. The encoded protein is CSAREPGQGWGYTF.

This chain connects TRBV7-3 to TRBJ2-1, with 12 bases aligning to TRBD2. From germline, CDR1 is SGHTA and CDR2 FQGTGA. CDR3 length equals 15 residues. J was trimmed by 9 bases and V by 4 bases; bases with no gene match: 7. The CDR3 DNA sequence: TGTGCCAGCAGCTCCGCTAGCGGGAGGGCCAGTGAGCAGTTCTTC. It is translated as CASSSASGRASEQFF.

Only a few counts were recorded for this clonotype. This chain joins TRBV20-1 and TRBJ2-1; D is uncertain. CDR1 DFQATT and CDR2 SNEGSKA come from the germline V gene (reference sequence). V lost 3 bases, J lost 0 bases, and 15 bases lay in between. This CDR3 comprises 16 residues. The CDR3, as DNA: TGCAGTGCTAGCCCCCTTCGAGCGATCTCCTACAATGAGCAGTTCTTC. It codes for CSASPLRAISYNEQFF.

This clonotype was seen a few times. The gene calls are TRBV19 and TRBJ1-1; D call uncertain. The CDR3 contains 17 residues. V was shortened by 5 bases and J by 0 bases, with 19 bases between the two germline ends. In germline, CDR1 is LNHDA, CDR2 SQIVND (reference sequence). CDR3: CASSPLYAGSLNTEAFF. CDR3 nucleotide sequence: TGTGCCAGTAGTCCACTCTATGCCGGGAGCCTGAACACTGAAGCTTTCTTT.

There are many counts of this clonotype. This rearrangement joins TRBV7-9 to TRBJ1-1; TRBD1 is a possible D gene (6 bases). The CDR3 is made up of 15 amino acids. Germline lookup yields CDR1 SEHNR and CDR2 FQNEAQ (reference sequence). Between the trimmed V and J ends, which lost 0 bases and 4 bases, there was a span of 12 bases. The CDR3 is CASSLALGGGTEAFF. CDR3 DNA sequence: TGTGCCAGCAGCTTAGCCTTGGGGGGCGGCACTGAAGCTTTCTTT.

This clonotype was counted a few times. The rearrangement uses TRBV6-2 or TRBV6-3 and TRBJ2-4, with D possibly called TRBD1 or TRBD2 (5 bases each). Germline V CDR1 and CDR2: MNHEY, SVGEGT. The CDR3 extends over 16 amino acids. Trimming took 5 bases from V and 7 from J, leaving 21 bases between them. The CDR3 loop is CASSTDRDGRANIQYF. CDR3 DNA: TGTGCCAGCAGTACAGACCGGGACGGACGCGCCAACATTCAGTACTTC.

The rearrangement links TRBV5-1 to TRBJ2-1; 9 bases are shared with TRBD2. Germline assignment: CDR1 SGHRS and CDR2 YFSETQ. V lost 0 bases and J lost 5; bases outside the gene matches: 9. The CDR3 is 17 residues long. The CDR3 DNA reads as TGCGCCAGCAGCTTGGGGGGGTCTAGCGGGGCGGACAATGAGCAGTTCTTC. This gives the protein CASSLGGSSGADNEQFF.

This clonotype has more than one count but fewer than ten. The J gene is TRBJ2-2, the V gene TRBV6-1, with D maybe TRBD2 (5 bases). This CDR3 has 16 residues. Germline CDR1 is MNHNS and CDR2 is SASEGT. Trimming cost V 5 bases and J 0 bases, with 13 bases left between them. This CDR3 is CASSTRHLTNTGELFF. In DNA form, the CDR3 reads TGTGCCAGCAGTACTAGACATTTAACGAACACCGGGGAGCTGTTTTTT.

V gene TRBV29-1 combines with J gene TRBJ1-1; the D is unclear. V lost 7 bases, J lost 6 bases, and 18 bases lay in between. Germline V lookup: CDR1 SQVTM, CDR2 ANQGSEA. This CDR3 is built from 13 residues. CDR3 in DNA: TGCAGCGCCTATTCGGGTCCCTCTTCTGAAGCTTTCTTT. Translation gives CSAYSGPSSEAFF.

The sample holds a few counts of this clonotype. The gene calls are TRBV29-1 and TRBJ2-3, with 14 bases identical to TRBD2. Trimming took 7 bases from V and 8 from J; bases not matched to a gene: 8. In germline, CDR1 is SQVTM, CDR2 ANQGSEA. CDR3 length: 14 residues. This chain's CDR3 is CSGTSGGSLGTQYF. The CDR3 region has the DNA TGCAGCGGGACTAGCGGGGGGTCTCTGGGTACGCAGTATTTT.

This clonotype was seen more than once but under ten times. The gene calls are TRBV20-1 and TRBJ2-1; 8 bases are a match to TRBD2. The V gene end was trimmed by 0 bases and the J gene end by 8 bases; junction bases not matched to a gene: 6. This CDR3 region has 14 residues. Germline CDR1 is DFQATT and CDR2 is SNEGSKA (reference sequence). The CDR3 sequence is CSARDGRAVDEQFF. Written as DNA, the CDR3 is TGCAGTGCTAGAGACGGGAGGGCCGTCGATGAGCAGTTCTTC.

The chain joins TRBV28 to TRBJ2-7; TRBD1 might be the D (6 bases). The CDR3 covers 14 residues. With 6 bases removed from V and 6 bases from J, the gap between germline ends came to 18 bases. The V gene's germline CDR1 is MDHEN and CDR2 SYDVKM. This CDR3 reads CASRLQGDGSEQYF. The CDR3 coding sequence is TGTGCCAGCAGGTTACAGGGCGATGGGTCCGAGCAGTACTTC. The full variable domain, rest sourced from reference TRBV28 and TRBJ2-7, is DVKVTQSSRYLVKRTGEKVFLECVQDMDHENMFWYRQDPGLGLRLIYFSYDVKMKEKGDIPEGYSVSREKKERFSLILESASTNQTSMYLCASRLQGDGSEQYFGPGTRLTVT.

The chain has TRBV7-8 and TRBJ2-3; 9 nucleotides agree with TRBD1. The germline CDR1 and CDR2 sequences are SGHVS and FQNEAQ. J gave up 9 bases and V 5 bases, and 12 bases lay outside the gene matches. The CDR3 extends over 15 amino acids. The CDR3 loop reads CASSRRDRAKGTQYF. The CDR3, as DNA: TGTGCCAGCAGCCGCCGGGACAGGGCAAAAGGAACGCAGTATTTT.

The rearrangement uses TRBV18 and TRBJ2-1; TRBD1 agrees at 9 bases. The CDR3 length is 15 residues. V lost 0 bases and J lost 8; bases outside the gene matches: 5. The germline CDR1 and CDR2 sequences are KGHSH and LQKENI. This CDR3 reads CASSPPAQGADEQFF. The CDR3 coding sequence is TGTGCCAGCTCACCACCCGCACAGGGGGCGGATGAGCAGTTCTTC. The full variable domain, completed using reference TRBV18 and TRBJ2-1, is NAGVMQNPRHLVRRRGQEARLRCSPMKGHSHVYWYRQLPEEGLKFMVYLQKENIIDESGMPKERFSAEFPKEGPSILRIQQVVRGDSAAYFCASSPPAQGADEQFFGPGTRLTVL.

This clonotype was counted ten times or more. The CDR3 is CSAYLPPVWTSTDTQYF. CDR3 coding DNA: TGCAGTGCTTATCTACCCCCAGTGTGGACCAGCACAGATACGCAGTATTTT. The chain links TRBV20-1 to TRBJ2-3, with D hard to call. Germline values: CDR1 DFQATT, CDR2 SNEGSKA (reference sequence). Trimming cost V 5 bases and J 0 bases, with 21 bases left between them. The CDR3 covers 17 residues.

This clonotype has a handful of counts. The chain carries TRBV18 and TRBJ2-3; 8 nucleotides agree with TRBD2. The CDR3 loop spans 17 amino acids. V was pared by 5 bases and J by 4 bases, with 14 bases of the junction left unmatched. Germline V CDR1 and CDR2: KGHSH, LQKENI. The CDR3 nucleotides are TGTGCCAGCTCAAGTCGGGGGGGGCCAAGAACCCCAGATACGCAGTATTTT. It translates to CASSSRGGPRTPDTQYF.

This clonotype has just a few counts. The chain links TRBV27 to TRBJ1-1; D is ambiguous. CDR1 and CDR2 (germline): MNHEY, SMNVEV (reference sequence). The CDR3 consists of 14 residues. The V end lost 3 bases, the J end lost 6 bases, and 14 bases lay between the germline ends. CDR3 coding DNA: TGTGCCAGCAGTTTGGGCCGTTGGTCCGCTGAAGCTTTCTTT. It encodes CASSLGRWSAEAFF.